This T cell receptor beta chain stems from a study of CD4 T cells in relation to SARS-CoV-2 and coronaviruses. Overall study context: The negative reference was HIV-1 Nef peptide pool or peptide-free culture. Overall study results and limits: Monoreactive clones expanded significantly more to SARS-CoV-2 than crossreactive clones did.

Only in-frame clones appear in the TCRdb table, and some are missing; sequencing was by immunoSEQ multiplex PCR. This sample has over 20,000 clones; about 70% occur once, and the top ten carry roughly a sixth. Concerning this clone itself: Its antigen is unidentified.

The CDR3 length is 13 residues. Trimming took 7 bases from V and 2 from J; bases not matched to a gene: 4. The germline V gene encodes CDR1 LNHDA and CDR2 SQIVND (reference sequence). The unexposed donors gave CD4+ T cells in about 2010-2019, prior to COVID-19. The cells were cultured for roughly 11 days before CD4+ T cells were isolated. Unexposed-donor CD4+ T cells were probed with SARS-CoV-2 S/N and four cold-coronavirus spikes, cells permitting. The specimen sequenced was CD4+ T cells from PBMCs, cultured in vitro. The genes are TRBV19 and TRBJ1-1; the match to TRBD1 covers 7 bases. The sequence was obtained from a human donor in good health. The CDR3 region is CASTQGGNTEAFF. The CDR3, as DNA: TGTGCCAGTACTCAGGGGGGTAACACTGAAGCTTTCTTT.